Here is one T cell receptor beta chain with its context. This could be a read error, since a much larger clone is one nucleotide away. The record originates from a study of tumor and adjacent non-tumor tissue in lung cancer. A modified ARM-PCR protocol with three rounds of nested PCR amplified TCRbeta. TCRdb passed the multiplex PCR reads through MiXCR, listing each CDR3 protein once. The table has around 70,000 distinct CDR3 sequences, 60% seen once. CDR1 and CDR2 from the germline V gene are SEHNR and FQNEAQ (reference sequence). The V end lost 6 bases, the J end lost 6 bases, and 11 bases lay between the germline ends. The CDR3 runs to 13 residues. RNA was extracted from bulk tissue without any cell sorting.

The sequence derives from a man aged 50-59 years with non-small cell lung cancer. The sequenced sample consisted of lung tumor tissue. V gene TRBV7-9 combines with J gene TRBJ2-2, with D maybe TRBD2 (6 bases). This chain's CDR3 is CASSTWGAGELFF. The CDR3, as DNA: TGTGCCAGCAGTACCTGGGGGGCCGGGGAGCTGTTTTTT. Full variable domain (rest looked up from reference TRBV7-9 and TRBJ2-2): DTGVSQNPRHKITKRGQNVTFRCDPISEHNRLYWYRQTLGQGPEFLTYFQNEAQLEKSRLLSDRFSAERPKGSFSTLEIQRTEQGDSAMYLCASSTWGAGELFFGEGSRLTVL.